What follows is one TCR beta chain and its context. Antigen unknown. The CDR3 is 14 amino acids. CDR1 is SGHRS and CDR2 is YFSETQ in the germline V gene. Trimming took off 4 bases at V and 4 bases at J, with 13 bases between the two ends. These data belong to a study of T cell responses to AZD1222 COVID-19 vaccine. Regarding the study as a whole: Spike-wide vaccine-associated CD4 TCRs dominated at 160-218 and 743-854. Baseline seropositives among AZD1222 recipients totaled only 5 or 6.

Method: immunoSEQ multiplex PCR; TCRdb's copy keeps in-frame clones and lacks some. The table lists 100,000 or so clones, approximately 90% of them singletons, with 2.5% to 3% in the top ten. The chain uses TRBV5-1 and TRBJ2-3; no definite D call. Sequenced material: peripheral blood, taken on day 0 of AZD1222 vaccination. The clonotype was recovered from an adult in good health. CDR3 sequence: CASSPSSGADTQYF. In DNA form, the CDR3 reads TGCGCCAGCAGCCCCAGTTCTGGGGCAGATACGCAGTATTTT.